A single sample is the source of the 2 T cell receptor beta chains below, sequenced in a study of cytomegalovirus exposure and HLA in healthy donors. Primers included in the PCR were 60 Vbeta and 13 Jbeta primers. Assay: immunoSEQ multiplex PCR; the TCRdb copy retains only in-frame clones and omits some. The data hold 150,000 to 200,000 clones, with 60% to 80% observed a single time. The sample taken for sequencing was PBMCs. The receptors originated from a man aged 35 to 55 in good health and CMV-seropositive.

This chain uses TRBV19 with TRBJ1-3; TRBD1 matches at 8 bases. The CDR3 spans 14 residues. CDR1 LNHDA and CDR2 SQIVND come from the germline V gene (reference sequence). The V and J ends lost 3 bases and 4 bases, in that order; junction bases with no gene match: 2. The chain's CDR3 is CASSIQGAGNTIYF. The CDR3 bases are TGTGCCAGTAGTATCCAGGGGGCAGGAAACACCATATATTTT.

This chain joins TRBV27 and TRBJ2-6, with a possible D match to TRBD2 (5 bases). V was pared by 4 bases and J by 0 bases, with 13 bases between. CDR1 and CDR2 (germline): MNHEY, SMNVEV (reference sequence). The CDR3 covers 17 residues. CDR3 DNA sequence: TGTGCCAGCAGTTCCCACGGACTGACCTCTGGGGCCAACGTCCTGACTTTC. Translation gives CASSSHGLTSGANVLTF.